These 26 T cell receptor beta chains originate from one sample sequenced in a study of shared clonotypes between healthy human individuals. Generated by immunoSEQ multiplex PCR, the TCRdb table keeps only in-frame clones and is missing some. The data show about 96,000 clones, approximately 70% seen once. Sequenced input: memory CD8+ T cells sorted from blood. Indicated subset: CD45RO+ cells pooled with CCR7-negative TemRA cells. Source of these receptors: a man aged 25-45 years in good health.

This chain links TRBV29-1 with TRBJ2-1, with D perhaps given as TRBD1 or TRBD2 (6 bases each). Trimming stripped 6 bases from V and 4 bases from J, with 13 bases between. The germline CDR1 and CDR2 sequences are SQVTM and ANQGSEA. This CDR3 has 13 residues. The CDR3 loop is CSVQGGIYNEQFF. CDR3 DNA sequence: TGCAGCGTGCAAGGGGGGATATACAATGAGCAGTTCTTC.

The chain uses TRBV6-5 and TRBJ2-1; D perhaps matches TRBD1 (6 bases). The CDR3 loop spans 14 amino acids. V dropped 6 bases and J dropped 1 base, with 10 bases sitting between them. Germline V gene lookup returns CDR1 MNHEY and CDR2 SVGAGI. CDR3 protein: CASRPGTSYNEQFF. For the CDR3, the DNA is TGTGCCAGCAGACCCGGGACATCCTACAATGAGCAGTTCTTC.

This clone was detected ten times or more. The same CDR3 also results from other DNA sequences found in this sample. This rearrangement joins TRBV28 to TRBJ1-1; D unresolved. CDR1 MDHEN and CDR2 SYDVKM come from the germline V gene. V lost 6 bases to trimming and J lost 0 bases, with 5 bases between them. The CDR3 has 12 residues. In DNA, the CDR3 is TGTGCCAGCAGCCTCTTGAACACTGAAGCTTTCTTT. Protein sequence: CASSLLNTEAFF.

This chain connects TRBV28 to TRBJ1-6, with no clear D. The germline V gene encodes CDR1 MDHEN and CDR2 SYDVKM. The CDR3 covers 14 residues. With 2 bases removed from V and 7 bases from J, the gap between germline ends came to 9 bases. DNA of the CDR3: TGTGCCAGCAGTTTAGAGGGAAAAAATTCACCCCTCCACTTT. It codes for CASSLEGKNSPLHF.

The chain is built from TRBV6-1 and TRBJ2-1; D is ambiguous. The germline V gene has CDR1 MNHNS and CDR2 SASEGT. CDR3 size: 13 residues. V dropped 2 bases and J dropped 8 bases, with 10 bases sitting between them. CDR3 DNA sequence: TGTGCCAGCAGTGAAAGTGTCGCCGATGAGCAGTTCTTC. This codes for CASSESVADEQFF.

V is TRBV7-2 and J is TRBJ1-2; D gene uncertain. Trimming pared 1 base from V and 12 bases from J, leaving 12 bases between. This CDR3 comprises 12 residues. CDR1 SGHTA and CDR2 FQGNSA come from the germline V gene. CDR3 amino acids: CASSLGTGGNTF. In DNA, the CDR3 is TGTGCCAGCAGCTTAGGGACCGGAGGGAACACCTTC.

This rearrangement joins TRBV7-2 to TRBJ2-1; 10 nucleotides agree with TRBD1. Germline lookup yields CDR1 SGHTA and CDR2 FQGNSA. Trimming took 2 bases from V and 8 from J; bases not matched to a gene: 9. The CDR3 spans 16 residues. CDR3: CASSLQTGGTWDEQFF. In nucleotides, the CDR3 is TGTGCCAGCAGCTTACAGACAGGGGGCACCTGGGATGAGCAGTTCTTC.

The chain links TRBV5-8 to TRBJ2-7; 7 bases line up with TRBD2. CDR3 length: 18 residues. Germline trimming cut 2 bases from V and 4 bases from J; bases unmatched to any gene: 18. Germline V gene data show CDR1 as SGHTS and CDR2 as YDEGEE. The chain's CDR3 is CASSFGLVSPRKTYEQYF. The CDR3 DNA sequence: TGTGCCAGCAGCTTTGGACTAGTATCCCCAAGAAAAACATACGAGCAGTACTTC.

The table lists this clone with a few counts. The chain has TRBV23-1 and TRBJ1-1; D call uncertain. TRBV23-1 is an ORF, and what it does is uncertain. V was clipped by 4 bases and J by 6 bases, with 9 bases between them. The CDR3 runs to 12 residues. The CDR3 loop reads CASSRSVPEAFF. CDR3 nucleotide sequence: TGCGCCAGCAGTCGTAGCGTCCCTGAAGCTTTCTTT.

This clone was seen ten or more times. The rearrangement links TRBV7-3 to TRBJ2-7, with 13 nucleotides matching TRBD2. Germline lookup yields CDR1 SGHTA and CDR2 FQGTGA. The V segment lost 2 bases and the J segment 12 bases; nucleotides outside the gene matches: 4. This CDR3 has 13 residues. The DNA of the CDR3 is TGTGCCAGCAGCTTAGGACTAGCGGGAGACCTGTACTTC. Its protein product is CASSLGLAGDLYF.

V usage is TRBV14 and J usage is TRBJ2-5, with TRBD2 matching 9 bases. The CDR3 loop spans 18 amino acids. The ends lost 4 bases at V and 1 base at J; junction bases unmatched: 13. Germline CDR1 and CDR2: SGHDN and FVKESK. The CDR3 loop reads CASSPYPRIAGVQETQYF. For the CDR3, the DNA is TGTGCCAGCAGCCCATACCCGAGGATAGCGGGAGTCCAAGAGACCCAGTACTTC.

The table lists this clone with a few counts. The rearrangement uses TRBV5-1 and TRBJ2-3; 8 bases fit TRBD1. V was clipped by 4 bases and J by 2 bases; unmatched bases: 6. The CDR3 sequence is 15 residues long. CDR1 and CDR2 (germline): SGHRS, YFSETQ. CDR3 loop: CASSPQGALTDTQYF. CDR3 in DNA: TGCGCCAGCAGCCCCCAGGGGGCTCTCACAGATACGCAGTATTTT.

In its sample, this clone was seen many times. The genes are TRBV13 and TRBJ2-1; TRBD1 is a possible D gene (7 bases). Trimming shortened V by 0 bases and J by 13 bases, and 19 bases separated the two germline ends. The CDR3 has 15 amino acids. The germline gives CDR1 PRHDT, CDR2 FYEKMQ (reference sequence). CDR3 nucleotides: TGTGCCAGCAGCTTAGGCCGTGGAGGGGGCCCCCGTCAGTTCTTC. Translated: CASSLGRGGGPRQFF.

Only a few counts were recorded for this clone. The chain is built from TRBV28 and TRBJ2-7; 7 positions agree with TRBD2. V lost 3 bases, J lost 3 bases, and 26 bases stayed unmatched. The CDR3 contains 21 residues. CDR1 and CDR2 from the germline V gene are MDHEN and SYDVKM. This chain's CDR3 is CASSFPASGPLPGLLYYEQYF. The CDR3 region has the DNA TGTGCCAGCAGTTTTCCGGCTAGCGGTCCTCTTCCAGGCCTCCTTTACTACGAGCAGTACTTC.

In regard to this clone: At the DNA level, this CDR3 is encoded by other sequences in the same sample as well. The chain employs TRBV10-2 and TRBJ2-7; unclear D gene. The CDR3 is made up of 12 amino acids. V was cut by 0 bases and J by 4 bases, with 4 bases left in between. Germline CDR1 reads WSHSY; CDR2 reads SAAADI. DNA for the CDR3: TGCGCCAGCAGTGAGTCTAGTTACGAGCAGTACTTC. Amino acids: CASSESSYEQYF.

This rearrangement joins TRBV6-5 to TRBJ2-1, with 11 bases aligning to TRBD1. This CDR3 contains 14 residues. The germline CDR1 and CDR2 sequences are MNHEY and SVGAGI. The J segment lost 8 bases and the V segment lost 6 bases, leaving 6 bases of the junction unmatched. CDR3 DNA sequence: TGTGCCAGCAGCCTCGGGACAGGGGGTTATGAGCAGTTCTTC. Translation: CASSLGTGGYEQFF.

The rearrangement joins TRBV6-5 to TRBJ2-1; D not resolved. Between the trimmed V and J ends, which lost 3 bases and 5 bases, there was a span of 8 bases. The CDR3 consists of 13 residues. Germline CDR1 MNHEY, CDR2 SVGAGI. The CDR3 DNA reads as TGTGCCAGCAGTTATCTTGAGCACAATGAGCAGTTCTTC. Translation gives CASSYLEHNEQFF.

This sequence joins TRBV29-1 and TRBJ2-2; D unclear. The germline V gene has CDR1 SQVTM and CDR2 ANQGSEA. Trimming shortened V by 0 bases and J by 0 bases, and 14 bases separated the two germline ends. The CDR3 is made up of 17 amino acids. CDR3 coding DNA: TGCAGCGTTGAAGATCGTTATGGCGGAACGAACACCGGGGAGCTGTTTTTT. The encoded protein is CSVEDRYGGTNTGELFF.

The chain is built from TRBV7-9 and TRBJ1-1; D unclear. The CDR3 loop spans 15 amino acids. V lost 2 bases and J lost 4, with 14 bases in between. Germline CDR1 is SEHNR and CDR2 is FQNEAQ (reference sequence). The CDR3 DNA reads as TGTGCCAGCAGCTTAATGGAATCTTTAGGCACTGAAGCTTTCTTT. Residues: CASSLMESLGTEAFF.

V gene TRBV14 combines with J gene TRBJ2-1; 10 bases line up with TRBD2. Germline V gene sequence: CDR1 SGHDN, CDR2 FVKESK. V trimming: 6 bases; J trimming: 1 base; junction bases outside the gene matches: 3. CDR3 length equals 15 residues. The CDR3 loop reads CASSRLAGSYNEQFF. For the CDR3, the DNA is TGTGCCAGCAGTCGACTAGCGGGTTCCTACAATGAGCAGTTCTTC.

Many counts were recorded for this clone. The rearrangement links TRBV6-5 to TRBJ2-7; D is possibly TRBD2 (6 bases). Germline CDR1 MNHEY, CDR2 SVGAGI. The length of the CDR3 is 13 residues. Trimming removed 5 bases from V and 2 bases from J, with 10 bases in between. DNA for the CDR3: TGTGCCAGCAGTACGGGCGGGACCTACGAGCAGTACTTC. Translation gives CASSTGGTYEQYF.

The rearrangement uses TRBV7-8 and TRBJ2-3; 7 nucleotides align to TRBD2. Germline-derived CDR1 and CDR2 are SGHVS and FQNEAQ. The CDR3 has 18 amino acids. V trimming: 4 bases; J trimming: 1 base; junction bases outside the gene matches: 14. For the CDR3, the DNA is TGTGCCAGCAGCTCACCTAGCAGGCGGGAGAGGGGCACAGATACGCAGTATTTT. Encoded protein: CASSSPSRRERGTDTQYF.

This clone came up many times. This rearrangement joins TRBV28 to TRBJ2-7; D gene uncertain. The CDR3 has 11 amino acids. V lost 5 bases and J 3 bases, leaving 5 bases between the germline ends. Per the germline V gene, CDR1 is MDHEN and CDR2 is SYDVKM. CDR3 region: CASSQHYEQYF. DNA of the CDR3: TGTGCCAGCAGTCAACACTACGAGCAGTACTTC.

This chain uses TRBV15 with TRBJ2-3; D is tentatively TRBD1 or TRBD2 (5 bases each). The CDR3 sequence is 15 residues long. Germline CDR1 LNHNV, CDR2 YYDKDF (reference sequence). Trimming left V 5 bases short and J 6 bases short, with 18 bases between. CDR3 DNA: TGTGCCACCAGCCAGAGAGCCGGGGCCGCGGATACGCAGTATTTT. Translation: CATSQRAGAADTQYF.

This CDR3 is CASSLSGYEQYF. The CDR3, as DNA: TGTGCCAGCAGCTTATCAGGGTACGAGCAGTACTTC. The chain uses TRBV7-9 and TRBJ2-5; D perhaps matches TRBD1 (5 bases). The J call may be in error: the DNA end matches TRBJ2-7 better. The V gene's germline CDR1 is SEHNR and CDR2 FQNEAQ (reference sequence). This CDR3 is 12 amino acids long.

The chain couples TRBV10-3 to TRBJ1-2; D not certain. CDR3 length equals 11 residues. Trimming removed 6 bases from V and 4 bases from J, with 6 bases in between. Germline lookup yields CDR1 ENHRY and CDR2 SYGVKD. This chain's CDR3 is CAIREGYGYTF. For the CDR3, the DNA is TGTGCCATCAGAGAGGGCTATGGCTACACCTTC.